A single sample is the source of the 4 T cell receptor beta chains below, sequenced in a study of blood T cell repertoires in COVID-19. Sequencing was performed with immunoSEQ multiplex PCR; in TCRdb, only in-frame clones are kept and a portion is missing. Among some 100,000 clones listed, around four fifths were seen once. Sequenced input: peripheral blood. The receptors here all came from a man aged 50 to 60 with active or convalescent COVID-19.

The chain joins TRBV12-5 to TRBJ1-1, with D perhaps TRBD1 (6 bases). This CDR3 has 12 amino acids. Trimming shortened V by 1 base and J by 8 bases, and 8 bases separated the two germline ends. Germline values: CDR1 LGHNT, CDR2 FRNRAP. The CDR3 spells CASGLGTVEAFF. The DNA for the CDR3 is TGTGCTAGTGGTTTGGGGACAGTCGAAGCTTTCTTT.

The V call is TRBV4-1, the J call TRBJ1-4; weak D call: TRBD1 (5 bases). Germline lookup yields CDR1 MGHRA and CDR2 YSYEKL. This CDR3 has 19 residues. V was trimmed by 0 bases and J by 0 bases, leaving 17 bases between them. The CDR3 region has the DNA TGCGCCAGCAGCCAAGAACCGACAGACCTGATATCAACTAATGAAAAACTGTTTTTT. It is translated as CASSQEPTDLISTNEKLFF.

A single count supports this clone. The J gene is TRBJ2-7, the V gene TRBV7-2, with 9 bases lining up with TRBD2. The CDR3 consists of 15 residues. Per germline, CDR1 SGHTA and CDR2 FQGNSA. V shed 1 base, J shed 5 bases, and the junction held 6 bases outside the gene matches. Here the CDR3 reads CASSLEGSGSNEQYF. CDR3 nucleotide sequence: TGTGCCAGCAGCTTAGAAGGTAGCGGGAGCAACGAGCAGTACTTC.

The rearrangement joins TRBV28 to TRBJ1-3, with D possibly TRBD1 on 5 matching bases. Germline V CDR1 and CDR2: MDHEN, SYDVKM. Trimming stripped 2 bases from V and 0 bases from J, with 8 bases between. This CDR3 spans 15 amino acids. This chain's CDR3 is CASSLDSSSGNTIYF. For the CDR3, the DNA is TGTGCCAGCAGTTTAGACAGTAGCTCTGGAAACACCATATATTTT.